This TCR beta chain is drawn from a study of CXCR3-negative and CXCR3-positive naive CD8 T cells. Of note for this clonotype: Its antigen is undetermined.

The germline gives CDR1 ENHRY, CDR2 SYGVKD. CDR3 length: 15 amino acids. Via 5' RACE with UMI labels, TRB cDNA libraries were prepared. TCRdb re-called the 5' RACE reads, yielding one record per CDR3 amino acid sequence without DNA. The sample holds approximately 89,000 distinct CDR3 sequences. General study results and limits: CXCR3-positive naive cells had more hydrophobic TRB CDR3s than CXCR3-negative naive cells.

The chain recombines TRBV10-3 with TRBJ1-1; TCRdb's D gene call, TRBD1, goes unchecked for lack of DNA. The clonotype originates from a human donor in good health. Some clones in this sample may be carry-over from other donors' samples. Input material: naive CXCR3+ CD8+ T cells from blood. The subset denotes: CD45RO-CCR7+CD27+CD95- naive CD8+ T cells expressing CXCR3 (TNR3+). The CDR3 is CAISEPGTGESEAFF.